This T cell receptor (beta chain) derives from a study of T cell responses to AZD1222 COVID-19 vaccine. Study summary: Pooling covered second doses at about 4 or about 12 weeks. Overall study findings and caveats: Only a handful of AZD1222 recipients were seropositive at baseline.

Assay used: immunoSEQ multiplex PCR; TCRdb lists only in-frame clones, some missing. The sample consists of around 120,000 clones, roughly 90% of them appearing once. This clone came up a few times. Its antigen is not known. The sequencing used peripheral blood, collected on day 0 of AZD1222 vaccination. The receptor's source is an adult in good health.

Here the CDR3 DNA reads TGTGCCTGGTCCCCAGGGGGTGAGGACTATGGCTACACCTTC. It codes for CAWSPGGEDYGYTF. The chain uses TRBV30 and TRBJ1-2; TRBD1 aligns across 7 bases. After removal of 5 bases from V and 3 bases from J, the junction contained 9 bases not matched to a gene. The CDR3 runs to 14 residues. Germline V gives CDR1 GTSNPN, CDR2 SVGIG (reference sequence).